These T cell receptor beta chains were read from a single sample in a study of graft-versus-host responses after intestinal transplantation. Profiled with immunoSEQ multiplex PCR; TCRdb holds only in-frame clones, not every one. In the table there are under 75,000 clones, about 89% of which are singletons. This specimen was ileum tissue, taken 350 to 400 days after transplant. The receptor source for this set is a human patient who received an intestinal transplant, so some T cells may come from the graft donor. Both conserved end residues are part of each CDR3. Only part of the rows carry a size: once, few, many, or a class if the clone is expanded.

V: TRBV1; size: NA; J: TRBJ2-5; CDR3: CTSSPPQGKRRKETQYF
V: TRBV16; size: NA; J: TRBJ2-1; CDR3: CASSPSYNEQFF
V: TRBV7-9; size: NA; J: TRBJ2-7; CDR3: CASSLAGRGYYEQYF
V: TRBV6-1; size: NA; J: TRBJ2-1; CDR3: CASSGLGYNEQFF
V: TRBV7-3; size: NA; J: TRBJ2-2; CDR3: CASSLGPSGYTGELFF
V: TRBV5-4; size: NA; J: TRBJ2-3; CDR3: CASSWVPSTDTQYF
V: TRBV4-1; size: NA; J: TRBJ1-3; CDR3: CASRKGQGPGNTIYF
V: TRBV15; size: NA; J: NA; CDR3: CATSRAVLAGGVYEQYF
V: TRBV16; size: few; J: TRBJ1-5; CDR3: CASSQSGGEVRHQPQHF
V: TRBV13; size: NA; J: TRBJ2-7; CDR3: CASSLIKGVSYEQYF
V: TRBV7-3; size: NA; J: TRBJ2-2; CDR3: CASSAGQGYTGELFF
V: TRBV29-1; size: NA; J: TRBJ2-7; CDR3: CSVEESASTYEQYF
V: TRBV1; size: NA; J: TRBJ1-1; CDR3: CTSRQAPKSNTEAFF
V: TRBV5-5; size: NA; J: TRBJ1-1; CDR3: CASSWAGGTEAFF
V: TRBV11-2; size: NA; J: TRBJ1-1; CDR3: CASSLASGGTEAFF
V: TRBV7-2; size: NA; J: TRBJ2-5; CDR3: CASSLAWSVETQYF
V: TRBV25-1; size: NA; J: NA; CDR3: CASSVVWTGTYEQYF
V: TRBV6-5; size: NA; J: TRBJ2-1; CDR3: CASRGLAGGTDEQFF
V: TRBV14; size: once; J: TRBJ1-4; CDR3: CASSPWGGSNEKLFF
V: TRBV19; size: NA; J: TRBJ2-1; CDR3: CASSNVNEQFF
V: TRBV5-4; size: NA; J: TRBJ2-6; CDR3: CAARDSGANVLTF
V: TRBV6-1; size: NA; J: TRBJ1-1; CDR3: CASSETGTTEAFF
V: TRBV6-6; size: NA; J: TRBJ1-3; CDR3: CATWDRGHSGNTIYF
V: TRBV12-5; size: NA; J: TRBJ2-2; CDR3: CASGLGLAGAGELFF
V: TRBV5-4; size: NA; J: TRBJ2-5; CDR3: CASSFKLVGEETQYF
V: TRBV6-1; size: NA; J: TRBJ2-3; CDR3: CATEKGQGTDTQYF
V: TRBV5-1; size: NA; J: TRBJ2-5; CDR3: CASSHGYTSGVETQYF
V: TRBV6-5; size: NA; J: TRBJ2-7; CDR3: CASSPLAGGLNEQYF
V: TRBV4-1; size: NA; J: TRBJ2-6; CDR3: CASSQGPGANVLTF
V: TRBV29-1; size: NA; J: TRBJ2-7; CDR3: CSVSLQGDEQYF
V: TRBV4-1; size: NA; J: TRBJ1-1; CDR3: CASSQESFQGADTEAFF
V: TRBV2; size: NA; J: TRBJ1-2; CDR3: CASSEGRGLDGYTF
V: TRBV4-1; size: NA; J: TRBJ2-3; CDR3: CASSQRYSGGSTDTQYF
V: TRBV9; size: NA; J: TRBJ2-1; CDR3: CASSVRTSGVVNNEQFF
V: TRBV9; size: NA; J: TRBJ2-5; CDR3: CASSVGGGTGETQYF
V: TRBV5-1; size: NA; J: TRBJ2-5; CDR3: CASRLGAGGLQETQYF
V: TRBV28; size: NA; J: TRBJ2-5; CDR3: CASSPRLDQETQYF
V: TRBV4-1; size: NA; J: TRBJ2-7; CDR3: CASSQSGADYEQYF
V: TRBV2; size: NA; J: TRBJ2-5; CDR3: CASREVGETQYF
V: TRBV4-2; size: few; J: TRBJ2-5; CDR3: CASSQEQGGVETQYF
V: TRBV15; size: NA; J: TRBJ2-1; CDR3: CATSRDNLRDHNEQFF
V: TRBV29-1; size: NA; J: TRBJ2-1; CDR3: CSVAVYNEQFF
V: TRBV6-5; size: NA; J: TRBJ1-4; CDR3: CASSWWGSEKLFF
V: TRBV7-9; size: NA; J: TRBJ2-7; CDR3: CASSFSGGPGEQYF
V: TRBV6-1; size: NA; J: NA; CDR3: CASTITRGLYEQYF
V: TRBV4-2; size: NA; J: TRBJ2-5; CDR3: CASSQERASYETQYF
V: TRBV4-1; size: NA; J: TRBJ1-1; CDR3: CASSQEPTGDAEAFF
V: TRBV6-6; size: NA; J: TRBJ1-2; CDR3: CASSYGTGSAYGYTF
V: TRBV18; size: NA; J: TRBJ2-7; CDR3: CASSPPEGPGGGQYF
V: TRBV25-1; size: NA; J: TRBJ2-5; CDR3: CASSEGGTGSKETQYF
V: TRBV5-1; size: once; J: TRBJ1-6; CDR3: CASGSSYNSPLHF
V: TRBV9; size: NA; J: TRBJ1-1; CDR3: CASSARTGVNTEAFF
V: TRBV30; size: NA; J: TRBJ2-1; CDR3: CAWEGVPGAGNEQFF
V: TRBV15; size: NA; J: NA; CDR3: CATSRTSTGYEQFF
V: TRBV29-1; size: NA; J: TRBJ2-1; CDR3: CSAQGGAKSYNEQFF
V: TRBV6-1; size: NA; J: TRBJ2-7; CDR3: CASSEPYEQYF
V: TRBV9; size: NA; J: TRBJ1-1; CDR3: CASSGGPTGNTEAFF
V: TRBV7-2; size: NA; J: TRBJ1-2; CDR3: CASSPLSGVVLGGYTF